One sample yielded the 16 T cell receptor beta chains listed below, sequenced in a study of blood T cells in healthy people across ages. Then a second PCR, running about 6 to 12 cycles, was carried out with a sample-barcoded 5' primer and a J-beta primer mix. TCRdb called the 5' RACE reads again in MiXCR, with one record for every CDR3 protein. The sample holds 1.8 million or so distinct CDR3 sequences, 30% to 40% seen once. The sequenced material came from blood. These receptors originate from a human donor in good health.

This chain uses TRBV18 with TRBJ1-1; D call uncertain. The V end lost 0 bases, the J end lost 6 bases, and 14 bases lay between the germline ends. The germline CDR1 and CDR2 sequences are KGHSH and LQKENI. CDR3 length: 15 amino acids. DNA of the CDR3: TGTGCCAGCTCACCACCTAGGGTGGAGGGCGCTGAAGCTTTCTTT. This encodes CASSPPRVEGAEAFF.

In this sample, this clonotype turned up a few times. The CDR3 region is CASSYSKVDTQYF. Written as DNA, the CDR3 is TGTGCCAGCAGTTACTCGAAGGTGGATACGCAGTATTTT. This rearrangement joins TRBV6-6 to TRBJ2-3; D not resolved. CDR1 is MNHNY, CDR2 SVGAGI, per germline (reference sequence). V dropped 0 bases and J dropped 6 bases, with 7 bases sitting between them. This CDR3 has 13 amino acids.

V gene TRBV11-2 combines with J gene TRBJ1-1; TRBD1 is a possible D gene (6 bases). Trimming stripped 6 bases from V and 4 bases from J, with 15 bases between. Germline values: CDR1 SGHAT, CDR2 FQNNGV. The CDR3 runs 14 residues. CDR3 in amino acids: CASRRGASSTEAFF. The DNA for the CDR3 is TGTGCCAGCAGAAGGGGGGCGTCGAGCACTGAAGCTTTCTTT.

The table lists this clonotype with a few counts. As DNA, the CDR3 is TGTGCCAGCACCCCCCCGGGGGCGAACACTGAAGCTTTCTTT. It codes for CASTPPGANTEAFF. The genes are TRBV6-5 and TRBJ1-1, with D perhaps TRBD1 (6 bases). Trimming removed 7 bases from V and 1 base from J, with 13 bases in between. The CDR3 runs to 14 residues. Germline CDR1 and CDR2: MNHEY and SVGAGI.

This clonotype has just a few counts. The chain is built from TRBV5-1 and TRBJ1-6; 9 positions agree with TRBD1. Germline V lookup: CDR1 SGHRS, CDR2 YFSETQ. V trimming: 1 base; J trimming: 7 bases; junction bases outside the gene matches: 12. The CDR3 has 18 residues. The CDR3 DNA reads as TGCGCCAGCAGCTTGTTTATCAGGACAGGGGATTTAAATTCACCCCTCCACTTT. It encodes CASSLFIRTGDLNSPLHF.

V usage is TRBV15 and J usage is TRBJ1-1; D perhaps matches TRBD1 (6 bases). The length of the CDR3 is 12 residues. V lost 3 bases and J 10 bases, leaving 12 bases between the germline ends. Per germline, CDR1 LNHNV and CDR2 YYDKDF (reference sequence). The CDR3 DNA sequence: TGTGCCACCAGCAGTCAACAGGGAAGAGCTTTCTTT. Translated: CATSSQQGRAFF.

CDR3 nucleotide sequence: TGTGCCAGCAGCAACTCAGGTCTATCCTACGAGCAGTACTTC. Amino acids: CASSNSGLSYEQYF. The V and J genes are TRBV13 and TRBJ2-7; D unresolved. Deletions cut 5 bases from V and 1 base from J, with 12 bases between. Per germline, CDR1 PRHDT and CDR2 FYEKMQ (reference sequence). The CDR3 is made up of 14 amino acids. Filled out from reference TRBV13 and TRBJ2-7, the complete variable domain reads AAGVIQSPRHLIKEKRETATLKCYPIPRHDTVYWYQQGPGQDPQFLISFYEKMQSDKGSIPDRFSAQQFSDYHSELNMSSLELGDSALYFCASSNSGLSYEQYFGPGTRLTVT.

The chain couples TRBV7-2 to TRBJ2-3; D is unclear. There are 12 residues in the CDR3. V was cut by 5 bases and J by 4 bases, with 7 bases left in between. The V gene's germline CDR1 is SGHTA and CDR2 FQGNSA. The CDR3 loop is CASSGNADTQYF. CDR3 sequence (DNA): TGTGCCAGCAGCGGGAATGCAGATACGCAGTATTTT.

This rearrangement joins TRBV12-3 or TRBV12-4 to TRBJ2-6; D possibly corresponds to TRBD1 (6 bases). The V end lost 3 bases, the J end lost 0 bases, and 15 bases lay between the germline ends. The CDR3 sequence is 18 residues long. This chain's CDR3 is CASSFQTGPRSGANVLTF. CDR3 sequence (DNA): TGTGCCAGCAGTTTCCAGACAGGACCACGCTCTGGGGCCAACGTCCTGACTTTC.

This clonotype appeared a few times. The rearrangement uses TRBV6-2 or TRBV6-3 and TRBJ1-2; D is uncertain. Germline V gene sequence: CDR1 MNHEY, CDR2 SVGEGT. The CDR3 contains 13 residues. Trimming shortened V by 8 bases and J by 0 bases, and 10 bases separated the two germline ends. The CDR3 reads CASGRRANYGYTF. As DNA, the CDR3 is TGTGCCAGCGGACGGAGAGCTAACTATGGCTACACCTTC.

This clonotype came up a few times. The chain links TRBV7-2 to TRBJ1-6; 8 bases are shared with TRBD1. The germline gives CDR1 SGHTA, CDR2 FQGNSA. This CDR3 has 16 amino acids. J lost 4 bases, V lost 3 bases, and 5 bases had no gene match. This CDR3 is CASSFGQGQYNSPLHF. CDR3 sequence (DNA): TGTGCCAGCAGCTTCGGACAGGGACAATATAATTCACCCCTCCACTTT.

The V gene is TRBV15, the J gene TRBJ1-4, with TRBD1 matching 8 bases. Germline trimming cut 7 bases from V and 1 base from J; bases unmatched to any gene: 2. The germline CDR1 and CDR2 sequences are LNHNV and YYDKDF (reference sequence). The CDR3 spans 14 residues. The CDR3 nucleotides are TGTGCCACCATTACAGGGGGAACTAATGAAAAACTGTTTTTT. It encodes CATITGGTNEKLFF. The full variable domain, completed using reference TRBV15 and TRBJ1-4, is DAMVIQNPRYQVTQFGKPVTLSCSQTLNHNVMYWYQQKSSQAPKLLFHYYDKDFNNEADTPDNFQSRRPNTSFCFLDIRSPGLGDTAMYLCATITGGTNEKLFFGSGTQLSVL.

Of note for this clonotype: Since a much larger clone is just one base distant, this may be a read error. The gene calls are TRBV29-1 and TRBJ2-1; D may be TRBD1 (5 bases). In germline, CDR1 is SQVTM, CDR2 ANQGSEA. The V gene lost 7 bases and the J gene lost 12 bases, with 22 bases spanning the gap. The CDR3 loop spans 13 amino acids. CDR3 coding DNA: TGCAGCGGTAGGCAGGGCCCGTTTTATGGGCAGTTCTTC. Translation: CSGRQGPFYGQFF.

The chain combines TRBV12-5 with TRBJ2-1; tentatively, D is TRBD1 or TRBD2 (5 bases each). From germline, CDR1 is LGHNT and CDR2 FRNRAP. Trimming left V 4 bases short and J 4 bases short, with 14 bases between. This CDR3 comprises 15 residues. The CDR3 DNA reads TGTGCTAGTGGTTCCCCGGGACGGAATTACAATGAGCAGTTCTTC. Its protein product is CASGSPGRNYNEQFF.

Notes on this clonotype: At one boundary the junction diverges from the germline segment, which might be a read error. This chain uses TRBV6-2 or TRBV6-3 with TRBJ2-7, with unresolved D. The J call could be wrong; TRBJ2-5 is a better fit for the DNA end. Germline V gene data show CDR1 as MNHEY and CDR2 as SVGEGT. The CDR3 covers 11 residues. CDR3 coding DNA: TGTGCCGGCAGCATAGGGGAGACCCAGTACTTC. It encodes CAGSIGETQYF.

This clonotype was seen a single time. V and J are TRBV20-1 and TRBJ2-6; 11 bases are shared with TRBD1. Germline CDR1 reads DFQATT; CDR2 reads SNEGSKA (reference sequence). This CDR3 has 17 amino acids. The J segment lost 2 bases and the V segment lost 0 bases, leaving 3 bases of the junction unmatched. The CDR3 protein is CSARDPGQGAGANVLTF. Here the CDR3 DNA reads TGCAGTGCTAGAGATCCGGGACAGGGGGCTGGGGCCAACGTCCTGACTTTC.